This TCR beta chain is from a study of radiation and T cells in renal cell carcinoma. Overall study context: Nephrectomy followed 15 Gy stereotactic body radiation by 4 weeks.

Points on this clone: What it binds is not known.

The study, taken as a whole, reports: In blood, top tumor clones expanded by 2 weeks, shrinking by 4.

The time point was: blood 2 weeks post-SBRT. Sample treatment: 15 Gy SBRT to primary tumor, nephrectomy 4 weeks later. The germline gives CDR1 SGHNT, CDR2 YENEEA. This CDR3 has 14 amino acids. Deletions cut 0 bases from V and 6 bases from J, with 12 bases between. Sequencing used immunoSEQ multiplex PCR; TCRdb keeps in-frame clones, though not all of them. The table shows 60,000 to 80,000 clones, with roughly 82% occurring only once. The specimen comprised blood, sampled from a patient whose treatment included radiotherapy and nephrectomy. The TCR comes from a man in his sixties with renal cell carcinoma. The chain couples TRBV11-3 to TRBJ2-7, with D possibly TRBD1 on 6 matching bases. DNA of the CDR3: TGTGCCAGCAGCTTAGATTGGACAGTCGGCGAGCAGTACTTC. Translating it yields CASSLDWTVGEQYF.